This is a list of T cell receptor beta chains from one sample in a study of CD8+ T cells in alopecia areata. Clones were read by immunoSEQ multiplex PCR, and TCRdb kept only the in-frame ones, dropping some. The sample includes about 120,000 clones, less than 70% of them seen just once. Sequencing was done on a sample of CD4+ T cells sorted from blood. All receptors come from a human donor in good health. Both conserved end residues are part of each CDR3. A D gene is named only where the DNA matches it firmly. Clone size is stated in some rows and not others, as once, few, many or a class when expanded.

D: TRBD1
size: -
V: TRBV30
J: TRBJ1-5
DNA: TGTGCCTGGAGTAAAGACAGGGCCGATCAGCCCCAGCATTTT
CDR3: CAWSKDRADQPQHF

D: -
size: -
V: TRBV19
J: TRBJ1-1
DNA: TGTGCCAGTAGTATAACGGGGAACACTGAAGCTTTCTTT
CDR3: CASSITGNTEAFF

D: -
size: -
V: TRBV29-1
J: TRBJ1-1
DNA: TGCAGCGTGGAGGGTGCTCGGGGAGCTTTCTTT
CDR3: CSVEGARGAFF

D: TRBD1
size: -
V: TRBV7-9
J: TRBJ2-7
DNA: TGTGCCAGCAGCTTACTTCCGACAGGGTCGACTACGGGGCAGTACTTC
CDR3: CASSLLPTGSTTGQYF

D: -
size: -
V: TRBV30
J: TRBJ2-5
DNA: TGTGCCTGGAACCGTCAGGGGATTTTCTTGGAGACCCAGTACTTC
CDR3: CAWNRQGIFLETQYF

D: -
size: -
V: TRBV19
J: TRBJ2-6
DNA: TGTGCCACACACAGCTCTGGGGCCAACGTCCTGACTTTC
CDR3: CATHSSGANVLTF

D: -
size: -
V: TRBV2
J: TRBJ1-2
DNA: TGTGCCAGAGGGACGTCGGGCTACACCTTC
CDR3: CARGTSGYTF

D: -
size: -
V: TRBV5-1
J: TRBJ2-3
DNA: TGCGCCAGCAGCGCGGAGGGGGCTGGGGATACGCAGTATTTT
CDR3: CASSAEGAGDTQYF

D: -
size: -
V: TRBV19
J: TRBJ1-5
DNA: TGTGCCAGTAGGGGGACGGGCAATCAGCCCCAGCATTTT
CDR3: CASRGTGNQPQHF

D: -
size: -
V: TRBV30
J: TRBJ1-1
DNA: TGTGCCTGGATGGGACATAACACTGAAGCTTTCTTT
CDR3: CAWMGHNTEAFF

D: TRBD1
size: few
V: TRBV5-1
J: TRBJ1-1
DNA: TGCGCCAGCACGGCCGGGACAGGATCTCTTGAAGCTTTCTTT
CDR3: CASTAGTGSLEAFF

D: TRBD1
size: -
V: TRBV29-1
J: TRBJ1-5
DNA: TGCAGCGTAGCTCCGGGACAGGCTAATCAGCCCCAGCATTTT
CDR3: CSVAPGQANQPQHF

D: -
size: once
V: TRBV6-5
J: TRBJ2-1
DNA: TGTGCCAGCAGGGATAGGAATGAGCAGTTCTTC
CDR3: CASRDRNEQFF

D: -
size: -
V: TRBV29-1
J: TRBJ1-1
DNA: TGCAGCGTTGAGTCCATGGGGGGCACTGAAGCTTTCTTT
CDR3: CSVESMGGTEAFF

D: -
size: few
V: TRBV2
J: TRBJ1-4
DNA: TGTGCCAGCAGTCTCTCTAGGGGGGTTCGTGAAAAACTGTTTTTT
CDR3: CASSLSRGVREKLFF

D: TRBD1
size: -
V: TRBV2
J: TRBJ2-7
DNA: TGTGCCAGCAGTGTACAGGGGGAGCAGTACTTC
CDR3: CASSVQGEQYF

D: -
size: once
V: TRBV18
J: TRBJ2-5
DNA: TGTGCCAGCTCACCACCGGAAGGGGATTGGGCGACCCAGTACTTC
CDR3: CASSPPEGDWATQYF

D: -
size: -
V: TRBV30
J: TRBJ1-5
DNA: TGTGCCTGGCAAGGGACCGTCAATCAGCCCCAGCATTTT
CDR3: CAWQGTVNQPQHF

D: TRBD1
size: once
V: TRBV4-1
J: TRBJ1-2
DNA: TGCGCCAGCAGCCAACAGCCGGGACAGGGTCCGACCTTTAACTATGGCTACACCTTC
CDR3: CASSQQPGQGPTFNYGYTF

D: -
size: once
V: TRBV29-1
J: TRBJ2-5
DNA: TGCAGCGTTGCGACAGTCCAAGAGACCCAGTACTTC
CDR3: CSVATVQETQYF

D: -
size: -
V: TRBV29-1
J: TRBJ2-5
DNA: TGCAGCACCCGACGGGACCAAGAGACCCAGTACTTC
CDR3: CSTRRDQETQYF

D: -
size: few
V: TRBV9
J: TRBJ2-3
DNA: TGTGCCAGCAGCCCTCAGGGCAGCACAGATACGCAGTATTTT
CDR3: CASSPQGSTDTQYF

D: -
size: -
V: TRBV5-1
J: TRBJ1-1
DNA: TGCGCCAGCAGCTTCTTGGACGGACCACCCCACACTGAAGCTTTCTTT
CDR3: CASSFLDGPPHTEAFF

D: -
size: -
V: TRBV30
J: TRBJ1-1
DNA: TGTGCCTGGAGTAGCCAGGGATTTGATGGAGCTTTCTTT
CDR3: CAWSSQGFDGAFF

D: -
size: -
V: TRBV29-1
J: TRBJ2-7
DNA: TGCAGCGTTGCTGGGGCCTACGAGCAGTACTTC
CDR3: CSVAGAYEQYF

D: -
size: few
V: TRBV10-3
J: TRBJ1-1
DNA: TGTGCCATCAGGCCCGAAGCGGGTGTCAACACTGAAGCTTTCTTT
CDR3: CAIRPEAGVNTEAFF

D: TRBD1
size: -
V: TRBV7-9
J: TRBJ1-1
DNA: TGTGCCAGCAACCGACAGGGAGAGGCTTTCTTT
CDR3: CASNRQGEAFF

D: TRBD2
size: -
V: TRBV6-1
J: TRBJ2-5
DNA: TGTGCCAGCAGACCGGGGGGGCAAGAGACCCAGTACTTC
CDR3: CASRPGGQETQYF

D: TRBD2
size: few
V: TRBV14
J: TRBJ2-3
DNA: TGTGCCAGCAGCTACGGAGCGGGGGCCTTCACAGATACGCAGTATTTT
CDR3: CASSYGAGAFTDTQYF

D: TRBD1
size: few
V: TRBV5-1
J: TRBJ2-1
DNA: TGCGCCAGCAGCCCGGGTGGGGCAGGGGGCTACAATGAGCAGTTCTTC
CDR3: CASSPGGAGGYNEQFF

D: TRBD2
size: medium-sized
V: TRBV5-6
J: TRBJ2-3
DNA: TGTGCCAGCAGCTTGGAACTAGCGGGGGGCACAGATACGCAGTATTTT
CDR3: CASSLELAGGTDTQYF

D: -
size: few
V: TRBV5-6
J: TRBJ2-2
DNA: TGTGCCAGCAGCTTGGTCAGGCACCCCGGGGAGCTGTTTTTT
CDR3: CASSLVRHPGELFF

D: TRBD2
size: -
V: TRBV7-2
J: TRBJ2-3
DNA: TGTGCCAGCAGCTTAACGCTAGCGGTCTCGCAAGATACGCAGTATTTT
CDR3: CASSLTLAVSQDTQYF

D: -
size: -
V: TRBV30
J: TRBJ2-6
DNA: TGTGCCTGGAGTAATTCTGGGGCCAACGTCCTGACTTTC
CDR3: CAWSNSGANVLTF

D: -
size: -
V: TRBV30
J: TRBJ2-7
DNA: TGTGCCTGGAGTGTTACACTCGGCTACGAGCAGTACTTC
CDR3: CAWSVTLGYEQYF

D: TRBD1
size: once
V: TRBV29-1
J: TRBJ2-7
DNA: TGCAGCTCCTGGGACAGGGGTGACGAGCAGTACTTC
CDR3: CSSWDRGDEQYF

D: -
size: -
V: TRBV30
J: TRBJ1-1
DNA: TGTGCCTGGTATACAGGGATAGGGAACACTGAAGCTTTCTTT
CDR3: CAWYTGIGNTEAFF

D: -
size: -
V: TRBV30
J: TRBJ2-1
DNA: TGTGCCTGGAGGATGTACAATGAGCAGTTCTTC
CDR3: CAWRMYNEQFF

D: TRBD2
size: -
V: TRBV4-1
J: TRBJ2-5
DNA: TGCGCCAGCAGCCAACCAGCGGGACGTCCCGAGACCCAGTACTTC
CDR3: CASSQPAGRPETQYF

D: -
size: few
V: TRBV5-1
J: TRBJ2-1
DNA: TGCGCCAGCAGCTTGGACTACTCCTACAATGAGCAGTTCTTC
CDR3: CASSLDYSYNEQFF

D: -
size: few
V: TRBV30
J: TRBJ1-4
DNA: TGTGCCTTGGCTCGAGGGTCCAGTGCAACTAATGAAAAACTGTTTTTT
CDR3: CALARGSSATNEKLFF

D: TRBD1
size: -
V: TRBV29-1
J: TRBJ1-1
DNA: TGCAGCGTGGGACAGATGAACACTGAAGCTTTCTTT
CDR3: CSVGQMNTEAFF

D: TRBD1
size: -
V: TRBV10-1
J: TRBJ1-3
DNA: TGCGCCAGCAGTGCCGGACAGGGGGCGAACACCATATATTTT
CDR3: CASSAGQGANTIYF

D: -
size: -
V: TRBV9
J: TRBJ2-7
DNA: TGTGCCAGCAGCGCTGACGACGAGCAGTACTTC
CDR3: CASSADDEQYF

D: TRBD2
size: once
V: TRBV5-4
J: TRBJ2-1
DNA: TGTGCCAGCAGCTCGGGACTAGCGGGGGACAATGAGCAGTTCTTC
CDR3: CASSSGLAGDNEQFF

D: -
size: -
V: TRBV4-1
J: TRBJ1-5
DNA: TGCGCCAGCAGCCAAGATCGGGATCAGCCCCAGCATTTT
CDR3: CASSQDRDQPQHF

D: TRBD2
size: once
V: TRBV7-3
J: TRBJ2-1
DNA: TGTGCCAGCAGCCGTGACGGACTAGCCTACAATGAGCAGTTCTTC
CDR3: CASSRDGLAYNEQFF

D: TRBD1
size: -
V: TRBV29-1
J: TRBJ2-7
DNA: TGCAGCGTTGGGGACAGGGGAACGATCGAGCAGTACTTC
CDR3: CSVGDRGTIEQYF

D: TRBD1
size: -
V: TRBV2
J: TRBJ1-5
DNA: TGTGCCAGCAGCCGACAGGGAATGAGCAATCAGCCCCAGCATTTT
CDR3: CASSRQGMSNQPQHF

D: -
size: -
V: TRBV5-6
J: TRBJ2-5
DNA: TGTGCCAGCAGCTTGGGGGGCCAAGAGACCCAGTACTTC
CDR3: CASSLGGQETQYF

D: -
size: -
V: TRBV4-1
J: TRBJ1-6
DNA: TGCGCCAGCAGCCAAGTAGGAGGTCCACCCCTCCACTTT
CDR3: CASSQVGGPPLHF

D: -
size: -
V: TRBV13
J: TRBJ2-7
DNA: TGTGCCAGCAGTGAAGAGGGAGTAGGGTACTTC
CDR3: CASSEEGVGYF